A single sample gave rise to the 13 T cell receptor beta chains below, sequenced in a study of T cell clonality in common variable immunodeficiency. Regarding the study as a whole: In common variable immunodeficiency, TCR beta chains reportedly carried fewer deletions and N-nucleotide insertions.

Using immunoSEQ multiplex PCR, the repertoire was profiled, and TCRdb retains in-frame clones only, with some absent. Altogether fewer than 40,000 clones were found in the sample, and no singletons occur. Their antigen targets remain unknown. The sample consisted of peripheral blood mononuclear cells. The receptors originated from a human donor with common variable immunodeficiency.

This clone was observed at least ten times. The CDR3 end is not reached by the read, which stops 3 residues before it; the germline J gene fills it in. V usage is TRBV14 and J usage is TRBJ2-3; 9 bases agree with TRBD2. Germline loops: CDR1 SGHDN, CDR2 FVKESK. The V segment lost 1 base and the J segment 3 bases; nucleotides outside the gene matches: 5. The length of the CDR3 is 16 residues. The part of the CDR3 DNA that was read is TGTGCCAGCAGCCAAGGATTTACTAGCGGGACAGATACG. It specifies CASSQGFTSGTDT. The complete CDR3 sequence is CASSQGFTSGTDTQYF.

Many counts were recorded for this clone. The read ends 3 residues early relative to the CDR3; the germline J gene fills the gap. This chain joins TRBV5-1 and TRBJ2-3, with 9 positions matching TRBD2. The germline V gene has CDR1 SGHRS and CDR2 YFSETQ. CDR3 size: 16 residues. V trimming: 0 bases; J trimming: 0 bases; junction bases outside the gene matches: 2. Here the CDR3 reads CASSLGTSGSTDTQYF. The DNA read from the CDR3 is TGCGCCAGCAGCTTGGGAACTAGCGGGAGCACAGATACG. The whole variable domain, filled in from reference TRBV5-1 and TRBJ2-3, reads KAGVTQTPRYLIKTRGQQVTLSCSPISGHRSVSWYQQTPGQGLQFLFEYFSETQRNKGNFPGRFSGRQFSNSRSEMNVSTLELGDSALYLCASSLGTSGSTDTQYFGPGTRLTVL.

This clone was observed a handful of times. The read ends 3 residues early relative to the CDR3; the germline J gene fills the gap. The rearrangement uses TRBV6-1 and TRBJ1-2; perhaps TRBD1 as D (5 bases). The length of the CDR3 is 15 residues. From germline, CDR1 is MNHNS and CDR2 SASEGT. Incomplete CDR3 DNA: TGTGCCAGCAGTGAAAAAGGGGAGGACACGAACGGC. Translating it yields CASSEKGEDTNG. The complete CDR3 protein is CASSEKGEDTNGYTF.

Points on this clone: The read halts 3 residues ahead of the CDR3 end, with the missing end drawn from the germline J gene. The chain is built from TRBV11-3 and TRBJ1-2; D perhaps matches TRBD1 (5 bases). The CDR3 is 15 residues long. V was pared by 3 bases and J by 0 bases, with 11 bases between. Germline values: CDR1 SGHNT, CDR2 YENEEA. The part of the CDR3 DNA that was read is TGTGCCAGCAGCTTGGGGGGAGAAGCTAACTATGGC. Its protein is CASSLGGEANYG. The full-length CDR3 reads as CASSLGGEANYGYTF.

This clone occurred a few times. Coverage ceases 3 residues before the CDR3 finishes, and the germline J gene fills in the end. Other nucleotide sequences from this sample produce the same CDR3. The V and J genes are TRBV19 and TRBJ2-4, with D uncertain. The germline V gene encodes CDR1 LNHDA and CDR2 SQIVND (reference sequence). Trimming removed 1 base at V and 0 bases at J, with 4 bases between. The CDR3 extends over 14 amino acids. The CDR3 DNA, read in part, is TGTGCCAGTAGTATAGGTCTAGCCAAAAACATT. Protein: CASSIGLAKNI. The whole CDR3 is CASSIGLAKNIQYF. The full variable domain, in which reference TRBV19 and TRBJ2-4 provide the parts outside the CDR3, is DGGITQSPKYLFRKEGQNVTLSCEQNLNHDAMYWYRQDPGQGLRLIYYSQIVNDFQKGDIAEGYSVSREKKESFPLTVTSAQKNPTAFYLCASSIGLAKNIQYFGAGTRLSVL.

As to this clone: The read terminates 3 residues ahead of where the CDR3 ends, so the germline J gene completes it. The chain employs TRBV7-9 and TRBJ1-2; 7 bases agree with TRBD1. J lost 3 bases, V lost 5 bases, and 9 bases had no gene match. This CDR3 region has 15 residues. CDR1 and CDR2 (germline): SEHNR, FQNEAQ (reference sequence). This CDR3 reads CASSPEGAGDYGYTF. The CDR3 bases that were read are TGTGCCAGCAGCCCGGAGGGGGCAGGGGACTATGGC.

Comment on this clone: The CDR3 end lies 3 residues beyond the end of the read and is filled in from the germline J gene. The gene calls are TRBV27 and TRBJ2-5; D may be TRBD1 (5 bases). Per the germline V gene, CDR1 is MNHEY and CDR2 is SMNVEV (reference sequence). The V gene lost 6 bases and the J gene lost 2 bases, with 13 bases spanning the gap. The CDR3 spans 14 residues. The CDR3 sequence is CASRDAGSQETQYF. Partial CDR3 DNA: TGTGCCAGCAGGGACGCAGGGTCTCAAGAGACC.

In its sample, this clone was seen many times. The read gets to within 3 residues of the CDR3 end, and the germline J gene fills in the rest. The chain employs TRBV18 and TRBJ2-1, with 10 bases lining up with TRBD1. The CDR3 is made up of 16 amino acids. CDR1 and CDR2 from the germline V gene are KGHSH and LQKENI. The V and J ends lost 6 bases and 3 bases, in that order; junction bases with no gene match: 8. CDR3 protein: CASSLTGTGVYNEQFF. Partial CDR3 DNA: TGTGCCAGCTCGTTGACCGGGACAGGGGTCTACAATGAG.

For this clone: The CDR3 goes on 3 residues after the read ends, and that part is filled in from the germline J gene. This sequence joins TRBV2 and TRBJ1-1; perhaps TRBD1 as D (6 bases). This CDR3 comprises 12 residues. The germline CDR1 and CDR2 sequences are SNHLY and FYNNEI. The CDR3 reads CASSTGGREAFF. The sequenced part of the CDR3 DNA is TGTGCCAGCAGCACGGGGGGCAGGGAA.

This clone has a count of ten or more. The read is 3 residues too short to cover the CDR3 end, so that end is filled in from the germline J gene. This rearrangement joins TRBV7-3 to TRBJ1-6, with D possibly being TRBD1 (6 bases). This CDR3 is 15 amino acids long. Germline V gene lookup returns CDR1 SGHTA and CDR2 FQGTGA. The V and J ends lost 2 bases and 6 bases respectively, with 11 bases between them. The sequenced part of the CDR3 DNA is TGTGCCAGCAGCTTAGAACAGGGCCGTAATTCACCC. Its protein is CASSLEQGRNSP. The whole CDR3 sequence is CASSLEQGRNSPLHF.

This clone appeared many times. The DNA ends 3 residues before the CDR3 does, and the rest of the CDR3 is filled in from the germline J gene. The chain has TRBV7-3 and TRBJ1-2, with D perhaps TRBD1 (6 bases). V shed 5 bases and J shed 4 bases, with 14 bases lying between them. The germline CDR1 and CDR2 sequences are SGHTA and FQGTGA. CDR3 length equals 14 residues. CDR3 sequence reads: CASSPWDTGYGYTF. Incomplete CDR3 DNA: TGTGCCAGCAGCCCTTGGGACACGGGCTATGGC.

This clone has at least ten counts. One end of the junction fails to match germline, which may point to a read error. The CDR3 end falls 3 residues outside the read, so it is completed with the germline J gene. This chain joins TRBV4-2 and TRBJ1-4; 7 bases are shared with TRBD1. Looked up from germline, CDR1 is LGHNA and CDR2 is YNFKEQ. The CDR3 is made up of 16 amino acids. The covered CDR3 bases are TGCGCCAGCAGCCAAGCCGGCGGGACAGTCAATGAAAAA. This sequence encodes CASSQAGGTVNEK. The CDR3 in full is CASSQAGGTVNEKLFF.

This clone has ten or more counts. Coverage ceases 3 residues before the CDR3 finishes, and the germline J gene fills in the end. This sequence joins TRBV7-2 and TRBJ1-5; no reliable D call. Trimming pared 1 base from V and 4 bases from J, leaving 8 bases between. Germline-derived CDR1 and CDR2 are SGHTA and FQGNSA. CDR3 length: 14 amino acids. CDR3 in amino acids: CASSLDLWNQPQHF. The CDR3 DNA, read in part, is TGTGCCAGCAGCTTAGACTTATGGAATCAGCCC.